This TCR beta chain was found in a study of cytomegalovirus exposure and HLA in healthy donors. This clone was counted only a few times. With 60 Vbeta and 13 Jbeta primers, the PCR was carried out. Assay: immunoSEQ multiplex PCR; the TCRdb copy retains only in-frame clones and omits some. The data hold about 270,000 clones, with roughly 70% observed a single time. V was shortened by 2 bases and J by 9 bases, with 14 bases between the two germline ends. Germline V gives CDR1 SGHVS, CDR2 FNYEAQ. This CDR3 is built from 15 residues. Material: PBMCs. This sequence was found in a female donor in good health and CMV-seronegative. The chain joins TRBV7-6 to TRBJ1-6, with D perhaps matching TRBD1 (5 bases). In DNA form, the CDR3 reads TGTGCCAGCAGCTTAAGTGGGGGGTTGGGTTCACCCCTCCACTTT. This gives the protein CASSLSGGLGSPLHF.